A selection of T cell receptor beta chains follows, all from one sample in a study of PD-L1 blockade in urothelial cancer. The table came from immunoSEQ multiplex PCR; TCRdb's copy has only in-frame clones and leaves some out. The sample has about 71,000 clones; about 89% are singletons. Material: PBMCs, obtained around atezolizumab (anti-PD-L1) treatment. The receptor set was obtained from a man aged 60 to 69 with urothelial cancer. Both conserved end residues are part of each CDR3. Each record gives: D gene, V gene, J gene, clone size, CDR3 length, CDR3 protein, CDR3 DNA. A D gene is named only where the DNA matches it firmly. Not all rows give a size; the values are once, few, many and, for expanded clones, a class.

TRBD1	TRBV19	TRBJ2-1	NA	15	CASSMGAAGGNEQFF	TGTGCCAGTAGTATGGGGGCTGCAGGGGGCAATGAGCAGTTCTTC
NA	TRBV15	TRBJ2-3	NA	17	CATSRDKQGIRTDTQYF	TGTGCCACCAGCAGAGATAAACAGGGAATTCGCACAGATACGCAGTATTTT
TRBD1	TRBV12-5	TRBJ2-2	NA	16	CASGLVRQGVAGELFF	TGTGCTAGTGGTTTGGTACGGCAGGGGGTAGCCGGGGAGCTGTTTTTT
NA	TRBV5-4	TRBJ1-5	NA	14	CASSPGGGDQPQHF	TGTGCCAGCAGCCCCGGTGGAGGGGATCAGCCCCAGCATTTT
TRBD2	TRBV27	TRBJ2-4	NA	16	CASRSVIAGREDIQYF	TGTGCCAGCCGATCCGTCATAGCGGGACGTGAGGACATTCAGTACTTC
NA	TRBV4-3	TRBJ2-2	NA	15	CASSQERAGTGELFF	TGCGCCAGCAGCCAAGAACGGGCGGGCACCGGGGAGCTGTTTTTT
TRBD2	TRBV5-8	TRBJ2-5	NA	14	CASSLDSGGETQYF	TGTGCCAGCAGCTTGGATTCGGGGGGAGAGACCCAGTACTTC
TRBD1	TRBV28	TRBJ1-2	NA	16	CASSSRQGRRNYGYTF	TGTGCCAGCAGTTCCCGACAGGGGAGGCGCAACTATGGCTACACCTTC
TRBD1	TRBV19	TRBJ2-6	NA	17	CASSTGQGFVGANVLTF	TGTGCCAGTAGTACTGGACAGGGTTTCGTTGGGGCCAACGTCCTGACTTTC
NA	TRBV6-1	TRBJ1-1	few	11	CASRYSTEAFF	TGTGCCAGCCGATACTCCACTGAAGCTTTCTTT
NA	TRBV2	TRBJ1-2	NA	16	CASSEAGLAADYGYTF	TGTGCCAGCAGTGAAGCCGGACTAGCGGCTGACTATGGCTACACCTTC
TRBD1	TRBV7-9	TRBJ1-1	NA	15	CASSAEGAHHTEAFF	TGTGCCAGCAGCGCCGAGGGGGCACACCACACTGAAGCTTTCTTT
TRBD2	TRBV6-5	TRBJ2-7	NA	13	CASSRDYNYEQYF	TGTGCCAGCAGCCGGGACTATAACTACGAGCAGTACTTC
TRBD1	TRBV6-1	TRBJ2-7	NA	15	CASSESRTGGYEQYF	TGTGCCAGCAGTGAATCCCGGACAGGGGGCTACGAGCAGTACTTC
NA	TRBV5-4	TRBJ1-2	NA	13	CASSLDRQIGYTF	TGTGCCAGCAGCTTGGACAGGCAAATCGGCTACACCTTC
TRBD1	TRBV7-3	TRBJ1-2	NA	15	CASSLGAGGMDGYTF	TGTGCCAGCAGCTTAGGGGCAGGGGGTATGGATGGCTACACCTTC
NA	TRBV2	TRBJ2-3	NA	13	CVPGRGDTDTQYF	TGTGTCCCTGGGAGAGGAGACACAGATACGCAGTATTTT
NA	TRBV18	TRBJ2-7	once	15	CASSPQQGAGDEQYF	TGTGCCAGCTCACCGCAACAGGGAGCCGGGGACGAGCAGTACTTC
NA	TRBV7-2	TRBJ1-4	NA	18	CASSLNRQGRTTNEKLFF	TGTGCCAGCAGCTTAAACCGGCAGGGGCGAACAACTAATGAAAAACTGTTTTTT
TRBD2	TRBV6-5	TRBJ2-1	NA	14	CASSLRRERSEQFF	TGTGCCAGCAGTTTACGGCGGGAGAGGAGTGAGCAGTTCTTC
NA	TRBV5-1	TRBJ1-1	NA	15	CASSLTRVAVTEAFF	TGCGCCAGCAGCCTCACCAGGGTCGCGGTCACTGAAGCTTTCTTT
TRBD1	TRBV7-9	TRBJ2-7	NA	16	CASSSLARDRGSEQYF	TGTGCCAGCAGCTCGTTAGCACGGGACAGGGGGTCCGAGCAGTACTTC
TRBD1	TRBV28	TRBJ1-2	NA	14	CASSLDRERYGYTF	TGTGCCAGCAGTTTAGACAGGGAAAGATATGGCTACACCTTC
TRBD1	TRBV18	TRBJ2-5	NA	13	CASSPGQGETQYF	TGTGCCAGCTCACCGGGACAGGGAGAGACCCAGTACTTC
NA	TRBV11-2	TRBJ2-2	NA	14	CASSLGTETGELFF	TGTGCCAGCAGCTTAGGGACAGAAACCGGGGAGCTGTTTTTT
NA	TRBV6-5	TRBJ2-5	NA	14	CASSMSLFGETQYF	TGTGCCAGCAGTATGAGCCTTTTCGGAGAGACCCAGTACTTC
TRBD2	TRBV10-3	TRBJ2-1	NA	15	CAISEGTSGSAEQFF	TGTGCCATCAGTGAGGGGACTAGCGGGAGTGCTGAGCAGTTCTTC
TRBD2	TRBV19	TRBJ2-3	NA	15	CASSIGGRAPDTQYF	TGTGCCAGTAGTATCGGCGGGAGGGCCCCAGATACGCAGTATTTT
NA	TRBV30	TRBJ2-7	NA	11	CAWSRGLEQYF	TGTGCCTGGAGTCGTGGCCTCGAGCAGTACTTC
NA	TRBV2	TRBJ2-3	NA	13	CASRGTGPDTQYF	TGTGCCAGCAGGGGAACAGGGCCAGATACGCAGTATTTT
TRBD1	TRBV9	TRBJ2-2	NA	15	CASSFRDRETGELFF	TGTGCCAGCAGCTTCCGGGACAGGGAAACCGGGGAGCTGTTTTTT
TRBD2	TRBV10-1	TRBJ2-1	NA	16	CASSESRTSGANEQFF	TGCGCCAGCAGTGAGTCGAGAACTAGCGGGGCCAATGAGCAGTTCTTC
TRBD2	TRBV5-1	TRBJ2-1	NA	17	CASSLDIAGSSYNEQFF	TGCGCCAGCAGCTTGGATATAGCGGGGAGCTCCTACAATGAGCAGTTCTTC
TRBD1	TRBV19	TRBJ2-5	NA	16	CASSIGTGALVETQYF	TGTGCCAGTAGTATTGGAACAGGGGCCCTAGTCGAGACCCAGTACTTC
TRBD2	TRBV4-1	TRBJ2-7	NA	16	CASSTGLAGETYEQYF	TGCGCCAGCAGCACCGGACTAGCGGGGGAGACCTACGAGCAGTACTTC
TRBD2	TRBV19	TRBJ2-1	NA	19	CASSIDGLAGGPSYNEQFF	TGTGCCAGTAGTATAGATGGGCTAGCGGGGGGCCCTTCCTACAATGAGCAGTTCTTC
TRBD2	TRBV10-3	TRBJ2-3	NA	18	CAISERSRTSGGTDTQYF	TGTGCCATCAGTGAAAGAAGTCGGACTAGCGGGGGCACAGATACGCAGTATTTT
NA	TRBV15	TRBJ2-5	NA	14	CATSRLARRETQYF	TGTGCCACCAGCCGCCTTGCCCGGCGGGAGACCCAGTACTTC
TRBD2	TRBV5-6	TRBJ2-1	NA	17	CASSFTGTSGGGREQFF	TGTGCCAGCAGCTTTACCGGGACTAGCGGGGGGGGCCGGGAGCAGTTCTTC
NA	TRBV30	TRBJ2-3	NA	15	CAWDPSGKFSDTQYF	TGTGCCTGGGACCCTTCCGGGAAGTTTTCGGATACGCAGTATTTT
NA	TRBV5-4	TRBJ2-1	NA	13	CASSLSQKNEQFF	TGTGCCAGCAGCTTGAGTCAGAAGAATGAGCAGTTCTTC
NA	TRBV2	TRBJ1-5	NA	14	CASRQGWGNQPQHF	TGTGCCAGCAGGCAGGGTTGGGGAAATCAGCCCCAGCATTTT
NA	TRBV18	TRBJ2-7	few	12	CASSPTTYEQYF	TGTGCCAGCTCACCGACAACCTACGAGCAGTACTTC
NA	TRBV19	TRBJ1-1	NA	16	CASSPKGRIPNTEAFF	TGTGCCAGTAGTCCAAAGGGGAGGATTCCGAACACTGAAGCTTTCTTT
NA	TRBV29-1	TRBJ1-2	NA	12	CSVDQGMYGYTF	TGCAGCGTTGATCAGGGGATGTATGGCTACACCTTC
TRBD1	TRBV5-8	TRBJ1-1	NA	16	CASSRWTGQLNTEAFF	TGTGCCAGCAGCCGATGGACAGGTCAGCTGAACACTGAAGCTTTCTTT
TRBD1	TRBV2	TRBJ2-7	NA	15	CASSGDRGRANEQYF	TGTGCCAGCAGTGGGGACAGGGGGCGCGCAAACGAGCAGTACTTC
TRBD1	TRBV19	TRBJ2-7	NA	15	CASTRRTGGGNEQYF	TGTGCCAGTACTAGGCGGACAGGGGGCGGGAACGAGCAGTACTTC
NA	TRBV6-4	TRBJ2-7	NA	15	CASSESLSRRGEQYF	TGTGCCAGCAGTGAGTCTCTATCTAGAAGGGGAGAGCAGTACTTC
NA	TRBV6-4	TRBJ2-2	NA	16	CASSDRRGRSTGELFF	TGTGCCAGCAGTGACCGGAGGGGGCGAAGCACCGGGGAGCTGTTTTTT